One sample yielded the 29 T cell receptor beta chains listed below, sequenced in a study of blood T cell repertoires in COVID-19. The method was immunoSEQ multiplex PCR; TCRdb's version includes in-frame clones alone and lacks a portion of them. The table includes approximately 500,000 clones, 70% to 90% detected once. Sequencing input: PBMCs or T cells enriched from blood (not recorded which). These TCRs come from a woman in her 40s who had recovered from COVID-19.

This rearrangement joins TRBV28 to TRBJ2-4; TRBD2 matches 10 bases. This CDR3 is built from 21 residues. J gave up 1 base and V 4 bases, and 19 bases lay outside the gene matches. CDR1 and CDR2 from the germline V gene are MDHEN and SYDVKM. The DNA of the CDR3 is TGTGCCAGCAGTTCGACGGGGGTCGTAGAGCGGGAGGGAATTGCCAAAAACATTCAGTACTTC. Protein product: CASSSTGVVEREGIAKNIQYF.

The chain combines TRBV6-2 or TRBV6-3 with TRBJ2-3; 7 bases are a match to TRBD2. The CDR3 is 14 residues long. Per the germline V gene, CDR1 is MNHEY and CDR2 is SVGEGT. The junction had 4 bases not matched to a gene; V was cut back by 6 bases and J by 1 base. CDR3 nucleotides: TGTGCCAGCAGGCCTAGCGGACGCACAGATACGCAGTATTTT. Translation gives CASRPSGRTDTQYF.

V and J are TRBV7-6 and TRBJ2-3, with D tentatively TRBD2 (7 bases). CDR1 and CDR2 (germline): SGHVS, FNYEAQ. The V end was cut by 0 bases, the J end by 11 bases, with 27 bases between. The CDR3 is 18 amino acids. The CDR3 region is CASSLAGLGGRGGGVQYF. The CDR3 DNA reads as TGTGCCAGCAGCTTAGCGGGCCTTGGCGGGAGAGGAGGGGGAGTGCAGTATTTT.

The rearrangement uses TRBV7-2 and TRBJ2-1, with 10 bases fitting TRBD2. The V segment lost 0 bases and the J segment 8 bases; nucleotides outside the gene matches: 10. Germline V CDR1 and CDR2: SGHTA, FQGNSA. The CDR3 sequence is 17 residues long. CDR3 coding DNA: TGTGCCAGCAGCTTAGCCTTAAGCGGGAGGGCCTCCCATGAGCAGTTCTTC. Encoded protein: CASSLALSGRASHEQFF.

This rearrangement joins TRBV4-3 to TRBJ1-2, with D hard to call. The CDR3 has 16 amino acids. Germline CDR1 is LGHNA and CDR2 is YSLEER. V was shortened by 3 bases and J by 4 bases, with 18 bases between the two germline ends. The CDR3 coding sequence is TGCGCCAGCAGCCAGGAGAGGGTCCGTAAGGGCTATGGCTACACCTTC. Its translation: CASSQERVRKGYGYTF.

The table lists this clone with a few counts. The V and J genes are TRBV7-2 and TRBJ1-5; a weak D match, TRBD1 (5 bases). Deletions cut 4 bases from V and 6 bases from J, with 19 bases between. Germline values: CDR1 SGHTA, CDR2 FQGNSA. This CDR3 spans 16 amino acids. The CDR3 protein is CASSSVPRQSGQPQHF. The CDR3 DNA is TGTGCCAGCAGCTCCGTCCCTAGACAGTCCGGTCAGCCCCAGCATTTT.

Worth noting for this clone: At the DNA level, this CDR3 is encoded by other sequences in the same sample as well. The gene calls are TRBV4-3 and TRBJ2-7, with 7 bases that match TRBD1. Trimming at V came to 0 bases and at J to 0 bases, leaving 5 bases not matched to a gene. Germline values: CDR1 LGHNA, CDR2 YSLEER. There are 16 residues in the CDR3. DNA of the CDR3: TGCGCCAGCAGCCAAGATCGGGCAGGGGGCTCCTACGAGCAGTACTTC. As protein: CASSQDRAGGSYEQYF.

This clone was seen a single time. The J gene is TRBJ2-1, the V gene TRBV19; 7 bases align to TRBD1. The CDR3 is 15 residues long. Germline CDR1 and CDR2: LNHDA and SQIVND (reference sequence). V lost 4 bases to trimming and J lost 5 bases; unmatched junction nucleotides: 8. The CDR3 bases are TGTGCCAGTAGTACCCCGGGACAGCTACACAATGAGCAGTTCTTC. Translated, it gives CASSTPGQLHNEQFF.

This chain links TRBV5-1 with TRBJ1-1; D gene ambiguous. Trimming removed 0 bases at V and 0 bases at J, with 9 bases between. Looked up from germline, CDR1 is SGHRS and CDR2 is YFSETQ. The CDR3 length is 15 residues. CDR3 nucleotides: TGCGCCAGCAGCTTGGCAACTACCATGAACACTGAAGCTTTCTTT. Translating gives CASSLATTMNTEAFF.

The gene calls are TRBV5-1 and TRBJ2-2; D perhaps matches TRBD2 (5 bases). CDR3 size: 14 residues. Germline V CDR1 and CDR2: SGHRS, YFSETQ. Trimming removed 0 bases from V and 6 bases from J, with 9 bases in between. The CDR3 sequence is CASSLEPGAGELFF. DNA for the CDR3: TGCGCCAGCAGCTTGGAGCCCGGGGCCGGGGAGCTGTTTTTT.

The DNA for the CDR3 is TGTGCCAGCACTATAAGTCTGAACACTGAAGCTTTCTTT. It yields the protein CASTISLNTEAFF. The chain has TRBV6-5 and TRBJ1-1; D is ambiguous. Trimming shortened V by 7 bases and J by 0 bases, and 9 bases separated the two germline ends. The CDR3 consists of 13 residues. Germline loops: CDR1 MNHEY, CDR2 SVGAGI.

This chain connects TRBV3-1 (or the pseudogene TRBV3-2) to TRBJ1-3; D unclear. Germline V gives CDR1 LGHDT, CDR2 YNNKEL (reference sequence). Trimming stripped 4 bases from V and 4 bases from J, with 14 bases between. CDR3 length equals 15 residues. CDR3: CASSLRPQTGNTIYF. The CDR3 nucleotides are TGTGCCAGCAGCCTACGACCTCAGACAGGAAACACCATATATTTT.

With respect to this clone: This CDR3 is also generated by other DNA sequences in the sample. The chain has TRBV9 and TRBJ2-7, with 7 bases fitting TRBD1. The CDR3 loop spans 13 amino acids. V lost 3 bases to trimming and J lost 2 bases; unmatched junction nucleotides: 2. The germline V gene has CDR1 SGDLS and CDR2 YYNGEE. CDR3 DNA: TGTGCCAGCAGCGGACAGGGAACCTACGAGCAGTACTTC. Residues: CASSGQGTYEQYF.

The rearrangement joins TRBV7-8 to TRBJ1-2; perhaps TRBD1 as D (5 bases). Germline lookup yields CDR1 SGHVS and CDR2 FQNEAQ. This CDR3 is 13 amino acids long. Deletions cut 1 base from V and 8 bases from J, with 11 bases between. CDR3 DNA: TGTGCCAGCAGCTTAGTGACCCGGGGGGGCTACACCTTC. It translates to CASSLVTRGGYTF.

This chain uses TRBV5-4 with TRBJ2-2; perhaps TRBD2 as D (5 bases). Germline loops: CDR1 SGHNT, CDR2 YYREEE (reference sequence). This CDR3 region has 14 residues. Trimming took off 2 bases at V and 5 bases at J, with 10 bases between the two ends. CDR3 sequence: CASSLLSGTGELFF. DNA of the CDR3: TGTGCCAGCAGCTTACTTTCGGGGACCGGGGAGCTGTTTTTT. The whole variable domain, remainder taken from reference TRBV5-4 and TRBJ2-2, is ETGVTQSPTHLIKTRGQQVTLRCSSQSGHNTVSWYQQALGQGPQFIFQYYREEENGRGNFPPRFSGLQFPNYSSELNVNALELDDSALYLCASSLLSGTGELFFGEGSRLTVL.

V usage is TRBV24-1 and J usage is TRBJ2-3, with D hard to call. Germline-derived CDR1 and CDR2 are KGHDR and SFDVKD. The CDR3 runs to 16 residues. V lost 0 bases and J 1 base, leaving 10 bases between the germline ends. CDR3: CATSDLGSDGTDTQYF. In DNA form, the CDR3 reads TGTGCCACCAGTGATTTGGGAAGCGACGGCACAGATACGCAGTATTTT.

This chain links TRBV4-3 with TRBJ1-2, with no clear D. V lost 0 bases and J 5 bases, leaving 7 bases between the germline ends. This CDR3 has 13 residues. CDR1 LGHNA and CDR2 YSLEER come from the germline V gene. CDR3 bases: TGCGCCAGCAGCCAAGACAGGTCTTATGGCTACACCTTC. Translated: CASSQDRSYGYTF.

The chain uses TRBV27 and TRBJ1-2; no reliable D call. The V end was cut by 8 bases, the J end by 5 bases, with 15 bases between. The CDR3 extends over 13 amino acids. The germline gives CDR1 MNHEY, CDR2 SMNVEV (reference sequence). The CDR3 sequence: CASSTPGSYGYTF. DNA for the CDR3: TGTGCCAGCTCAACCCCCGGGTCGTATGGCTACACCTTC.

In DNA form, the CDR3 reads TGCGCCAGCAGCCCCTCGGGACTAGCGGGAACAAATGAGCAGTTCTTC. Protein sequence: CASSPSGLAGTNEQFF. The J gene is TRBJ2-1, the V gene TRBV4-3; 13 positions agree with TRBD2. The J segment lost 7 bases and the V segment lost 4 bases, leaving 7 bases of the junction unmatched. There are 16 residues in the CDR3. The germline V gene has CDR1 LGHNA and CDR2 YSLEER.

This chain joins TRBV4-2 and TRBJ1-5, with 8 bases fitting TRBD1. The germline V gene has CDR1 LGHNA and CDR2 YNFKEQ. The CDR3 consists of 14 residues. The V and J ends lost 0 bases and 7 bases, in that order; junction bases with no gene match: 2. CDR3: CASSQDTGGQPQHF. The CDR3 DNA reads as TGTGCCAGCAGCCAAGATACAGGGGGACAGCCCCAGCATTTT.

This chain connects TRBV6-2 or TRBV6-3 to TRBJ2-7; 9 bases line up with TRBD2. The CDR3 covers 13 residues. Looked up from germline, CDR1 is MNHEY and CDR2 is SVGEGT. J lost 7 bases, V lost 5 bases, and 6 bases had no gene match. The CDR3 loop is CASSGTSSGEQYF. The CDR3 DNA is TGTGCCAGCAGTGGGACTAGCTCGGGTGAGCAGTACTTC.

The rearrangement links TRBV13 to TRBJ1-1; perhaps TRBD1 as D (5 bases). V was shortened by 5 bases and J by 4 bases, with 14 bases between the two germline ends. Looked up from germline, CDR1 is PRHDT and CDR2 is FYEKMQ (reference sequence). This CDR3 region has 14 residues. The CDR3 spells CASSPRDSRTEAFF. For the CDR3, the DNA is TGTGCCAGCAGCCCGAGAGACAGCCGCACTGAAGCTTTCTTT. Together with reference TRBV13 and TRBJ1-1, the CDR3 gives the full variable domain: AAGVIQSPRHLIKEKRETATLKCYPIPRHDTVYWYQQGPGQDPQFLISFYEKMQSDKGSIPDRFSAQQFSDYHSELNMSSLELGDSALYFCASSPRDSRTEAFFGQGTRLTVV.

The gene calls are TRBV11-2 and TRBJ2-1; 9 bases line up with TRBD1. CDR1 SGHAT and CDR2 FQNNGV come from the germline V gene. V gave up 5 bases and J gave up 1 base; unmatched junction bases: 6. CDR3 length: 16 amino acids. The CDR3 loop reads CASSTRQGVSYNEQFF. The CDR3, as DNA: TGTGCCAGCAGCACTAGACAGGGGGTGTCCTACAATGAGCAGTTCTTC.

The CDR3 coding sequence is TGCGCCAGCAGAAGGGGGGGAAACACCGGGGAGCTGTTTTTT. Protein product: CASRRGGNTGELFF. The chain couples TRBV5-1 to TRBJ2-2, with D perhaps matching TRBD2 (7 bases). Trimming cost V 5 bases and J 2 bases, with 10 bases left between them. Germline values: CDR1 SGHRS, CDR2 YFSETQ. The length of the CDR3 is 14 residues.

The chain couples TRBV13 to TRBJ1-1; the match to TRBD1 covers 7 bases. The CDR3 runs 15 residues. J gave up 0 bases and V 3 bases, and 4 bases lay outside the gene matches. Germline V lookup: CDR1 PRHDT, CDR2 FYEKMQ (reference sequence). The CDR3 sequence is CASSFGTVMNTEAFF. The CDR3 nucleotides are TGTGCCAGCAGCTTTGGGACAGTCATGAACACTGAAGCTTTCTTT.

V is TRBV11-3 and J is TRBJ2-3, with 9 bases that match TRBD1. The V gene end was trimmed by 1 base and the J gene end by 2 bases; junction bases not matched to a gene: 4. The CDR3 is made up of 16 amino acids. CDR1 SGHNT and CDR2 YENEEA come from the germline V gene. This CDR3 reads CASSLGRDRATDTQYF. CDR3 coding DNA: TGTGCCAGCAGCTTAGGCCGGGACAGGGCCACAGATACGCAGTATTTT.

The V gene is TRBV27, the J gene TRBJ2-7; possible D gene TRBD1, 6 bases. The CDR3 runs to 16 residues. From germline, CDR1 is MNHEY and CDR2 SMNVEV (reference sequence). Trimming stripped 4 bases from V and 4 bases from J, with 20 bases between. CDR3: CASSSQQGILRYEQYF. CDR3 sequence (DNA): TGTGCCAGCAGTTCGCAACAGGGTATTTTAAGATACGAGCAGTACTTC.

In its sample, this clone was seen once. The rearrangement joins TRBV19 to TRBJ2-1; 8 nucleotides match TRBD2. V dropped 3 bases and J dropped 7; count of bases not matched to a gene: 5. Germline assignment: CDR1 LNHDA and CDR2 SQIVND (reference sequence). The CDR3 is 14 amino acids. The DNA of the CDR3 is TGTGCCAGTAGTATTCAGCGGGAGCTTAATGAGCAGTTCTTC. Translating gives CASSIQRELNEQFF. Using reference TRBV19 and TRBJ2-1 for the parts outside the CDR3, the full variable domain is DGGITQSPKYLFRKEGQNVTLSCEQNLNHDAMYWYRQDPGQGLRLIYYSQIVNDFQKGDIAEGYSVSREKKESFPLTVTSAQKNPTAFYLCASSIQRELNEQFFGPGTRLTVL.

The genes are TRBV12-3 or TRBV12-4 and TRBJ1-2; weak D call: TRBD1 (6 bases). The V end was cut by 5 bases, the J end by 8 bases, with 15 bases between. The CDR3 totals 13 residues. The CDR3 region has the DNA TGTGCCAGCAGTGGAACTGGGGGCGGCGGCTACACCTTC. This sequence encodes CASSGTGGGGYTF.